The clone carrying this T cell receptor beta chain was picked up a small number of times. This entry comes from a study of T cell responses to AZD1222 COVID-19 vaccine. The CDR3 covers 12 residues. The V end lost 8 bases, the J end lost 5 bases, and 12 bases lay between the germline ends. Doses given second, at about 4 or about 12 weeks, were pooled. TCRdb's copy holds only in-frame clones and misses some; the assay was immunoSEQ multiplex PCR. In the table there are 100,000 to 140,000 clones, roughly 87% of which are singletons. This material consisted of peripheral blood, taken 28 days after the second AZD1222 dose. The chain has TRBV12-3 or TRBV12-4 and TRBJ1-2; D not certain. This clonotype was obtained from an adult who received the AZD1222 COVID-19 vaccine. Written as DNA, the CDR3 is TGTGCCAGCGCACGCGGCGGGTATGGCTACACCTTC. Its translation is CASARGGYGYTF.